The 29 T cell receptor beta chains below all came from one sample that was sequenced in a study of blood T cell repertoires in COVID-19. Assay used: immunoSEQ multiplex PCR; TCRdb lists only in-frame clones, some missing. Of 150,000 to 200,000 clones in the sample, approximately 80% were seen once. The sequenced sample consisted of PBMCs or T cells enriched from blood (not recorded which). The receptors originated from a man aged 35 to 55 who had recovered from COVID-19.

V and J are TRBV5-1 and TRBJ2-7; 10 bases map to TRBD2. V gave up 0 bases and J gave up 7 bases; unmatched junction bases: 7. CDR1 and CDR2 from the germline V gene are SGHRS and YFSETQ. This CDR3 region has 15 residues. In DNA, the CDR3 is TGCGCCAGCAGCTTGGACTCTAGCGGGAGTATTGAGCAGTACTTC. It codes for CASSLDSSGSIEQYF.

The genes are TRBV7-3 and TRBJ1-1; maybe TRBD1 (5 bases). The CDR3 is 13 amino acids. Per germline, CDR1 SGHTA and CDR2 FQGTGA. V dropped 5 bases and J dropped 3 bases, with 10 bases sitting between them. This CDR3 reads CASSRGLDTEAFF. Written as DNA, the CDR3 is TGTGCCAGCAGCCGGGGGTTAGACACTGAAGCTTTCTTT.

The V and J genes are TRBV28 and TRBJ1-1, with TRBD1 matching over 7 bases. V lost 5 bases and J lost 5; bases outside the gene matches: 11. The CDR3 has 15 residues. Germline V lookup: CDR1 MDHEN, CDR2 SYDVKM. The CDR3 sequence is CASSPLDRRETEAFF. As DNA, the CDR3 is TGTGCCAGCAGTCCCCTGGACAGGAGGGAGACTGAAGCTTTCTTT.

The V gene is TRBV27, the J gene TRBJ2-5; tentatively, D is TRBD1 (7 bases). This CDR3 spans 13 amino acids. CDR1 and CDR2 (germline): MNHEY, SMNVEV (reference sequence). V gave up 7 bases and J gave up 4 bases, with 13 bases separating them. The DNA for the CDR3 is TGTGCCAGCATAGCAGGGGGAGGAGAGACCCAGTACTTC. Translating it yields CASIAGGGETQYF.

There are a few counts of this clone. The chain is built from TRBV13 and TRBJ2-1; 11 bases line up with TRBD2. This CDR3 is 16 amino acids long. CDR1 is PRHDT, CDR2 FYEKMQ, per germline (reference sequence). The J segment lost 10 bases and the V segment lost 4 bases, leaving 12 bases of the junction unmatched. The CDR3 nucleotides are TGTGCCAGCAGCTATCGGACTAGCGGGTACCAGCAGGAGCAGTTCTTC. Translating gives CASSYRTSGYQQEQFF.

Remarks on this clone: Its ends do not fully match the called genes, so a read error is possible. The chain is built from TRBV30 and TRBJ2-2; 8 positions match TRBD2. Germline CDR1 is GTSNPN and CDR2 is SVGIG (reference sequence). The CDR3 is made up of 15 amino acids. In nucleotides, the CDR3 is TGTGCCTGGAGCCGAGGACTAGCCGGCACCGAGGAGCTGTTTTTT. Protein sequence: CAWSRGLAGTEELFF.

This chain links TRBV7-2 with TRBJ1-4; possibly TRBD1 for D (5 bases). The CDR3 loop spans 14 amino acids. Germline assignment: CDR1 SGHTA and CDR2 FQGNSA. V shed 6 bases and J shed 0 bases, with 8 bases lying between them. The CDR3 bases are TGTGCCAGCAGTCGACAGACAACTAATGAAAAACTGTTTTTT. Amino acid sequence: CASSRQTTNEKLFF.

This rearrangement joins TRBV7-9 to TRBJ2-7; D call uncertain. Germline V gives CDR1 SEHNR, CDR2 FQNEAQ (reference sequence). Trimming took off 4 bases at V and 5 bases at J, with 12 bases between the two ends. The CDR3 runs 13 residues. CDR3 amino acids: CASSSSNRDEQYV. CDR3 DNA: TGTGCCAGCAGCTCGAGTAATCGGGACGAGCAGTACGTC.

This chain links TRBV7-2 with TRBJ1-4; 9 nucleotides match TRBD1. Germline CDR1 is SGHTA and CDR2 is FQGNSA. V shed 5 bases, J shed 4 bases, and the junction held 2 bases outside the gene matches. This CDR3 contains 14 residues. The CDR3 DNA reads TGTGCCAGCAGCCGGGACAGGGTTAATGAAAAACTGTTTTTT. Encoded protein: CASSRDRVNEKLFF.

The CDR3 here is CASSRSGTYNSPLHF. The CDR3 DNA reads as TGTGCCAGCAGCCGCTCGGGGACCTATAATTCACCCCTCCACTTT. The chain combines TRBV7-6 with TRBJ1-6; no definite D call. The CDR3 extends over 15 amino acids. CDR1 SGHVS and CDR2 FNYEAQ come from the germline V gene. V dropped 5 bases and J dropped 2 bases, with 10 bases sitting between them.

This chain joins TRBV7-9 and TRBJ1-6; 7 bases are a match to TRBD1. CDR1 is SEHNR and CDR2 is FQNEAQ in the germline V gene (reference sequence). The V gene end was trimmed by 3 bases and the J gene end by 7 bases; junction bases not matched to a gene: 3. CDR3 length: 14 amino acids. CDR3 bases: TGTGCCAGCAGCTTGACAGGGCTGAATTCACCCCTCCACTTT. Protein sequence: CASSLTGLNSPLHF.

This clone was detected only once. The V and J genes are TRBV29-1 and TRBJ1-4; the match to TRBD1 covers 11 bases. Trimming at V came to 4 bases and at J to 4 bases, leaving 5 bases not matched to a gene. The CDR3 contains 15 residues. Germline lookup yields CDR1 SQVTM and CDR2 ANQGSEA. CDR3 nucleotide sequence: TGCAGCGTTGCCGGACAGGGGGCTATTAATGAAAAACTGTTTTTT. This translates into CSVAGQGAINEKLFF. The entire variable domain, with the rest obtained from reference TRBV29-1 and TRBJ1-4, is as follows: SAVISQKPSRDICQRGTSLTIQCQVDSQVTMMFWYRQQPGQSLTLIATANQGSEATYESGFVIDKFPISRPNLTFSTLTVSNMSPEDSSIYLCSVAGQGAINEKLFFGSGTQLSVL.

V is TRBV7-2 and J is TRBJ2-1; D is undetermined. Trimming removed 1 base at V and 5 bases at J, with 6 bases between. This CDR3 is built from 13 residues. Germline V gene sequence: CDR1 SGHTA, CDR2 FQGNSA. CDR3 region: CASSLGADNEQFF. In nucleotides, the CDR3 is TGTGCCAGCAGCTTAGGGGCCGACAATGAGCAGTTCTTC.

V is TRBV6-1 and J is TRBJ1-5; D uncertain. The CDR3 is 14 residues long. Germline V gene data show CDR1 as MNHNS and CDR2 as SASEGT. The V end was cut by 2 bases, the J end by 5 bases, with 10 bases between. The CDR3 region has the DNA TGTGCCAGCAGTGAATGGGCGGGTGATCAGCCCCAGCATTTT. Protein sequence: CASSEWAGDQPQHF.

The chain uses TRBV7-3 and TRBJ2-1; maybe TRBD1 (6 bases). This CDR3 spans 15 amino acids. V gave up 4 bases and J gave up 0 bases, with 10 bases separating them. The germline CDR1 and CDR2 sequences are SGHTA and FQGTGA. The CDR3 is CASSSLGGSYNEQFF. The CDR3 DNA follows: TGTGCCAGCAGCTCCCTAGGGGGCTCCTACAATGAGCAGTTCTTC.

V is TRBV4-1 and J is TRBJ2-7; 7 nucleotides align to TRBD1. The junction had 6 bases not matched to a gene; V was cut back by 4 bases and J by 3 bases. CDR3 length: 14 amino acids. In germline, CDR1 is MGHRA, CDR2 YSYEKL. In DNA, the CDR3 is TGCGCCAGCAGCCTCCGACAGGGTCACTACGAGCAGTACTTC. Encoded protein: CASSLRQGHYEQYF.

The rearrangement links TRBV18 to TRBJ1-1; a possible D gene is TRBD1 (5 bases). The V end was cut by 6 bases, the J end by 7 bases, with 18 bases between. This CDR3 spans 14 amino acids. Germline loops: CDR1 KGHSH, CDR2 LQKENI. CDR3 sequence reads: CASSLGGIEGEAFF. The CDR3 nucleotides read TGTGCCAGCTCCCTCGGGGGGATAGAGGGTGAAGCTTTCTTT.

This rearrangement joins TRBV12-5 to TRBJ2-1; the D gene is possibly TRBD2 (6 bases). This CDR3 comprises 13 residues. Germline V gives CDR1 LGHNT, CDR2 FRNRAP. V lost 2 bases and J 9 bases, leaving 11 bases between the germline ends. CDR3 DNA: TGTGCTAGTGGTTTGACCTTTAGCGGTGAGCAGTTCTTC. Protein product: CASGLTFSGEQFF.

The chain has TRBV5-1 and TRBJ2-1; the match to TRBD2 covers 12 bases. Germline V CDR1 and CDR2: SGHRS, YFSETQ. The CDR3 length is 16 residues. The V and J ends lost 0 bases and 13 bases, in that order; junction bases with no gene match: 11. The CDR3, as DNA: TGCGCCAGCAGCTTGGCCGCACTAGCGGGAGGACAGAGACAGTTCTTC. It yields the protein CASSLAALAGGQRQFF.

The chain carries TRBV27 and TRBJ2-7, with D perhaps TRBD1 (6 bases). Trimming cost V 6 bases and J 2 bases, with 20 bases left between them. From germline, CDR1 is MNHEY and CDR2 SMNVEV (reference sequence). The CDR3 runs 16 residues. The CDR3 region has the DNA TGTGCCAGCAGCAGAACCCACCGGGACACTCCCTACGAGCAGTACTTC. Translation: CASSRTHRDTPYEQYF.

The gene calls are TRBV28 and TRBJ2-5; 10 bases are a match to TRBD2. V lost 6 bases and J lost 9; bases outside the gene matches: 16. Germline V gives CDR1 MDHEN, CDR2 SYDVKM. The CDR3 runs 16 residues. CDR3 in amino acids: CASSPRTSGPKYAQYF. The CDR3 DNA reads TGTGCCAGCAGCCCCCGGACTAGCGGACCTAAATATGCCCAGTACTTC.

V is TRBV29-1 and J is TRBJ2-3, with TRBD2 identical over 9 bases. Germline trimming cut 1 base from V and 0 bases from J; bases unmatched to any gene: 8. The CDR3 is 17 residues long. CDR1 is SQVTM and CDR2 is ANQGSEA in the germline V gene. CDR3 amino acids: CSVEGAATSGSTDTQYF. The CDR3 nucleotides read TGCAGCGTTGAAGGGGCTGCGACTAGCGGTAGCACAGATACGCAGTATTTT.

This clone was counted between two and nine times. The chain links TRBV10-1 to TRBJ2-5; 7 nucleotides line up with TRBD1. The ends lost 5 bases at V and 2 bases at J; junction bases unmatched: 2. Germline assignment: CDR1 WNHNN and CDR2 SYGVQD (reference sequence). The CDR3 totals 13 residues. DNA of the CDR3: TGCGCCAGCAGTAGGGGACAGCAAGAGACCCAGTACTTC. Translating gives CASSRGQQETQYF.

The gene calls are TRBV6-1 and TRBJ2-7; 13 bases match TRBD2. The J segment lost 5 bases and the V segment lost 3 bases, leaving 4 bases of the junction unmatched. Germline lookup yields CDR1 MNHNS and CDR2 SASEGT. This CDR3 spans 15 amino acids. The CDR3 here is CASSEGTSGNHEQYF. In DNA form, the CDR3 reads TGTGCCAGCAGTGAGGGGACTAGCGGGAACCACGAGCAGTACTTC.

This sequence joins TRBV7-8 and TRBJ2-3; no clear D gene. The CDR3 spans 11 residues. Trimming pared 4 bases from V and 6 bases from J, leaving 5 bases between. Per the germline V gene, CDR1 is SGHVS and CDR2 is FQNEAQ. CDR3 DNA: TGTGCCAGCAGCTATCTGGATACGCAGTATTTT. Amino acids: CASSYLDTQYF.

The chain carries TRBV3-1 (or the pseudogene TRBV3-2) and TRBJ1-5; D is unclear. Trimming removed 2 bases from V and 4 bases from J, with 9 bases in between. The CDR3 extends over 14 amino acids. Germline loops: CDR1 LGHDT, CDR2 YNNKEL (reference sequence). CDR3 sequence reads: CASSQTGGNQPQHF. In DNA, the CDR3 is TGTGCCAGCAGCCAAACCGGCGGTAATCAGCCCCAGCATTTT.

J is TRBJ1-2 and V is TRBV28; weak D call: TRBD1 (5 bases). Between the trimmed V and J ends, which lost 8 bases and 4 bases, there was a span of 14 bases. Germline CDR1 and CDR2: MDHEN and SYDVKM. The CDR3 is 13 amino acids. DNA of the CDR3: TGTGCCAGCGCGGGGGGACCCACCTATGGCTACACCTTC. It specifies CASAGGPTYGYTF.

V and J are TRBV27 and TRBJ1-6; D gene unclear. Germline values: CDR1 MNHEY, CDR2 SMNVEV (reference sequence). Deletions cut 3 bases from V and 6 bases from J, with 9 bases between. The CDR3 is 14 amino acids. The CDR3 reads CASSFFQINSPLHF. The CDR3 region has the DNA TGTGCCAGCAGTTTCTTCCAGATTAATTCACCCCTCCACTTT.

The V gene is TRBV6-6, the J gene TRBJ1-4; D uncertain. V lost 2 bases and J 8 bases, leaving 12 bases between the germline ends. The germline CDR1 and CDR2 sequences are MNHNY and SVGAGI (reference sequence). The CDR3 totals 14 residues. The CDR3 reads CASSYRDGEEKLFF. CDR3 coding DNA: TGTGCCAGCAGTTACCGGGATGGGGAGGAAAAACTGTTTTTT.